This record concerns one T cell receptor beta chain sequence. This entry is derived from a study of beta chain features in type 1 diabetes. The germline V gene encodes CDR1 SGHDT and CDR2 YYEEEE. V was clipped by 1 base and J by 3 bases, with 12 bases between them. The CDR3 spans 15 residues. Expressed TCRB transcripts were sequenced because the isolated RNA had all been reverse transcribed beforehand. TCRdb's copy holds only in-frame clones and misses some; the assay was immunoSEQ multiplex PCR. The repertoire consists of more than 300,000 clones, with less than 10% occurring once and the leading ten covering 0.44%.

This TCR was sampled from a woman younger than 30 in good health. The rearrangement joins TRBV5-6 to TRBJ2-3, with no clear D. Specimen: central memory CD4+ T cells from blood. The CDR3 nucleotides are TGTGCCAGCAGCTTGACGGTAACCGGAACAGATACGCAGTATTTT. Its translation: CASSLTVTGTDTQYF.